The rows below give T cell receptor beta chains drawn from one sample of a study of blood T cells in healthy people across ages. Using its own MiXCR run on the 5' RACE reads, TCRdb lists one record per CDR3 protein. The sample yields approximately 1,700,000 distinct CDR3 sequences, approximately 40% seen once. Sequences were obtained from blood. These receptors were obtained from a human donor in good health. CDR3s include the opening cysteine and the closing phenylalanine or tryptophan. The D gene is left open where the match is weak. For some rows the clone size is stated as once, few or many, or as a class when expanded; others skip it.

CDR3 protein: CASSSYLLGIQYF
CDR3 DNA: TGTGCCAGCAGTTCCTACCTTCTAGGCATTCAGTACTTC
clone size: .
J gene: TRBJ2-4
D gene: .
V gene: TRBV12-3/TRBV12-4

CDR3 protein: CASSFITNRDKGNTIYF
CDR3 DNA: TGTGCCAGCAGTTTCATCACCAACCGGGACAAGGGAAACACCATATATTTT
clone size: .
J gene: TRBJ1-3
D gene: .
V gene: TRBV6-6

CDR3 protein: CAISMPLGEKSTDTQYF
CDR3 DNA: TGTGCCATCAGTATGCCGCTGGGTGAGAAAAGCACAGATACGCAGTATTTT
clone size: .
J gene: TRBJ2-3
D gene: .
V gene: TRBV10-3

CDR3 protein: CASSQDRINYGYTF
CDR3 DNA: TGCGCCAGCAGCCAAGATAGAATCAACTATGGCTACACCTTC
clone size: few
J gene: TRBJ1-2
D gene: .
V gene: TRBV4-1

CDR3 protein: CASSLDRVEGETMYF
CDR3 DNA: TGCGCCAGCAGCTTGGACAGAGTAGAGGGAGAGACCATGTACTTC
clone size: .
J gene: TRBJ2-5
D gene: .
V gene: TRBV5-1

CDR3 protein: CASSSLGPDTQYF
CDR3 DNA: TGTGCCAGCAGCTCCCTTGGACCAGATACGCAGTATTTT
clone size: few
J gene: TRBJ2-3
D gene: .
V gene: TRBV4-2

CDR3 protein: CSADRTENYGYTF
CDR3 DNA: TGCAGCGCCGACAGGACAGAGAACTATGGCTACACCTTC
clone size: .
J gene: TRBJ1-2
D gene: .
V gene: TRBV29-1

CDR3 protein: CASSPIGHEQFF
CDR3 DNA: TGTGCCAGCAGCCCTATAGGCCATGAGCAGTTCTTC
clone size: few
J gene: TRBJ2-1
D gene: .
V gene: TRBV12-3/TRBV12-4

CDR3 protein: CASSQGGLAPSYEQYF
CDR3 DNA: TGTGCCAGCAGCCAGGGGGGACTAGCCCCTTCCTACGAGCAGTACTTC
clone size: .
J gene: TRBJ2-7
D gene: TRBD2
V gene: TRBV3-1

CDR3 protein: CSVEDGGTPPKQFF
CDR3 DNA: TGCAGCGTTGAAGATGGAGGGACTCCACCCAAGCAGTTCTTC
clone size: .
J gene: TRBJ2-1
D gene: .
V gene: TRBV29-1

CDR3 protein: CASSQDSANYGYTF
CDR3 DNA: TGTGCCAGCAGCCAAGATTCAGCTAACTATGGCTACACCTTC
clone size: few
J gene: TRBJ1-2
D gene: .
V gene: TRBV14

CDR3 protein: CASSLGQGNHGSPLHF
CDR3 DNA: TGTGCCAGCAGCTTAGGACAGGGGAACCACGGTTCACCCCTCCACTTT
clone size: .
J gene: TRBJ1-6
D gene: TRBD1
V gene: TRBV7-9

CDR3 protein: CSAPGETGYTF
CDR3 DNA: TGCAGCGCCCCCGGCGAGACTGGCTACACCTTC
clone size: .
J gene: TRBJ1-2
D gene: .
V gene: TRBV29-1

CDR3 protein: CASSQESLSGGTDTQYF
CDR3 DNA: TGTGCCAGCAGCCAGGAATCCCTTAGCGGGGGCACAGATACGCAGTATTTT
clone size: .
J gene: TRBJ2-3
D gene: TRBD2
V gene: TRBV4-2

CDR3 protein: CSARGVRGGYTF
CDR3 DNA: TGCAGTGCCCGGGGTGTCCGGGGCGGCTACACCTTC
clone size: few
J gene: TRBJ1-2
D gene: .
V gene: TRBV20-1

CDR3 protein: CSVEAGSTNEKLFF
CDR3 DNA: TGTAGCGTTGAAGCAGGGTCAACTAATGAAAAACTGTTTTTT
clone size: few
J gene: TRBJ1-4
D gene: .
V gene: TRBV29-1

CDR3 protein: CASTAGEGGYTF
CDR3 DNA: TGTGCCAGCACCGCGGGCGAGGGTGGCTACACCTTC
clone size: .
J gene: TRBJ1-2
D gene: .
V gene: TRBV28

CDR3 protein: CASSFSPWGNQPQHF
CDR3 DNA: TGTGCCAGCAGCTTCTCCCCTTGGGGCAATCAGCCCCAGCATTTT
clone size: .
J gene: TRBJ1-5
D gene: .
V gene: TRBV7-8

CDR3 protein: CASSLSGLQNIQYF
CDR3 DNA: TGTGCCAGCAGCTTATCGGGCCTCCAAAACATTCAGTACTTC
clone size: .
J gene: TRBJ2-4
D gene: .
V gene: TRBV7-2

CDR3 protein: CAVSDSTGIYNKQFF
CDR3 DNA: TGTGCCGTCAGTGACTCAACAGGGATATACAATAAGCAGTTCTTC
clone size: .
J gene: TRBJ2-1
D gene: .
V gene: TRBV10-3

CDR3 protein: CASSLVAGAGRGMNTETFF
CDR3 DNA: TGTGCCAGCAGCTTAGTCGCGGGGGCAGGTAGGGGCATGAACACTGAAACTTTCTTT
clone size: few
J gene: TRBJ1-1
D gene: .
V gene: TRBV7-9

CDR3 protein: CAWSVPGTGVGGYTF
CDR3 DNA: TGTGCCTGGAGTGTACCAGGTACAGGGGTTGGTGGCTACACCTTC
clone size: few
J gene: TRBJ1-2
D gene: TRBD1
V gene: TRBV30

CDR3 protein: CATSVPALEGDIEQFF
CDR3 DNA: TGTGCCACCAGTGTTCCCGCCCTGGAGGGGGACATTGAGCAGTTCTTC
clone size: .
J gene: TRBJ2-1
D gene: .
V gene: TRBV24-1

CDR3 protein: CASKRSQGSYEQYF
CDR3 DNA: TGTGCCAGCAAAAGGTCTCAGGGCTCCTACGAGCAGTACTTC
clone size: once
J gene: TRBJ2-7
D gene: .
V gene: TRBV6-1

CDR3 protein: CASSLVGQGNIQYF
CDR3 DNA: TGTGCCAGCAGCTTAGTAGGGCAGGGAAACATTCAGTACTTC
clone size: few
J gene: TRBJ2-4
D gene: .
V gene: TRBV7-2

CDR3 protein: CASSLTASGGSEQFF
CDR3 DNA: TGCGCCAGCAGCCTCACGGCTAGCGGGGGGAGTGAGCAGTTCTTC
clone size: .
J gene: TRBJ2-1
D gene: TRBD2
V gene: TRBV5-1

CDR3 protein: CSVEGVGYEQYF
CDR3 DNA: TGCAGCGTTGAAGGGGTGGGCTACGAGCAGTACTTC
clone size: few
J gene: TRBJ2-7
D gene: .
V gene: TRBV29-1

CDR3 protein: CASSKAQGIDEQFF
CDR3 DNA: TGTGCCAGCAGCAAGGCTCAGGGGATTGATGAGCAGTTCTTC
clone size: .
J gene: TRBJ2-1
D gene: .
V gene: TRBV7-9

CDR3 protein: CASSFLTASNQPQHF
CDR3 DNA: TGTGCCAGCAGTTTCCTAACAGCTAGCAATCAGCCCCAGCATTTT
clone size: .
J gene: TRBJ1-5
D gene: .
V gene: TRBV12-3/TRBV12-4

CDR3 protein: CASSEEGSGTGALGRYF
CDR3 DNA: TGTGCCAGCAGTGAAGAAGGTTCCGGGACAGGAGCTTTGGGAAGGTACTTC
clone size: .
J gene: TRBJ2-7
D gene: TRBD1
V gene: TRBV6-1

CDR3 protein: CSAGLWDEQFF
CDR3 DNA: TGCAGTGCAGGCCTCTGGGATGAGCAGTTCTTC
clone size: few
J gene: TRBJ2-1
D gene: .
V gene: TRBV20-1